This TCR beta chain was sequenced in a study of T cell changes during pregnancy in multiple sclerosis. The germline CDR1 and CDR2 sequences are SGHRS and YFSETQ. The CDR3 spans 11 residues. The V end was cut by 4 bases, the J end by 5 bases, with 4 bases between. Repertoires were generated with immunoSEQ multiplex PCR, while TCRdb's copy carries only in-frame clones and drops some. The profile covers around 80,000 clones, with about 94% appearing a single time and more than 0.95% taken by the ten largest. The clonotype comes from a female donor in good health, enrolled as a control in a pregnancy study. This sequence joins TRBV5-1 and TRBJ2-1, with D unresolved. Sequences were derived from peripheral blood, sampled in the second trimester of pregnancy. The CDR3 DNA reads TGCGCCAGCAGCCTTCACAATGAGCAGTTCTTC. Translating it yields CASSLHNEQFF.